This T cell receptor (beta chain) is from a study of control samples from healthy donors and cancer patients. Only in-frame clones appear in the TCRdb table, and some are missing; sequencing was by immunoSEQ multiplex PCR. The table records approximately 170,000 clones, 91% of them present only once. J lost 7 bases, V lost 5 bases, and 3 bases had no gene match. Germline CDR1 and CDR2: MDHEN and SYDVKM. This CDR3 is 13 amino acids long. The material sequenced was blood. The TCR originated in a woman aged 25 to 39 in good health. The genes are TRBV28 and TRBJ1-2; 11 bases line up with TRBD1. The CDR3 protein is CASSTDRGLGYTF. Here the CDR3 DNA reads TGTGCCAGCAGTACGGACAGGGGGCTTGGCTACACCTTC.